The T cell receptor beta chain under discussion was sequenced for a study of metastatic and nonmetastatic thyroid tumors. Every patient underwent thyroid surgery untreated. MiXCR was used by TCRdb to re-call the PCR reads. Of 15,000 to 20,000 clones listed, roughly 21% are singletons. This receptor was obtained from a female donor with papillary thyroid cancer or a benign thyroid nodule (not recorded which). Some clones in this sample may be carry-over from other donors' samples. The sequenced material came from adjacent normal tissue.

The CDR3 sequence: CASSRGTWPSPLHF. The CDR3, as DNA: TGTGCCAGCAGCCGAGGGACATGGCCTTCACCCCTCCACTTT. This chain links TRBV7-9 with TRBJ1-6; D is possibly TRBD1 (6 bases). The CDR3 is made up of 14 amino acids. Trimming removed 5 bases at V and 9 bases at J, with 14 bases between. Germline V gene sequence: CDR1 SEHNR, CDR2 FQNEAQ (reference sequence). Full variable domain (rest looked up from reference TRBV7-9 and TRBJ1-6): DTGVSQNPRHKITKRGQNVTFRCDPISEHNRLYWYRQTLGQGPEFLTYFQNEAQLEKSRLLSDRFSAERPKGSFSTLEIQRTEQGDSAMYLCASSRGTWPSPLHFGNGTRLTVT.